This entry concerns a single T cell receptor (beta chain). TCRdb keeps only in-frame clones here, not all; method: immunoSEQ multiplex PCR. The repertoire has about 44,000 clones, 85% to 90% of them found once; the top ten carry under 0.65%. This sample was taken from a study of T cell changes during pregnancy in multiple sclerosis. There are 14 residues in the CDR3. Per the germline V gene, CDR1 is GTSNPN and CDR2 is SVGIG (reference sequence). J lost 4 bases, V lost 3 bases, and 2 bases had no gene match. The TCR originated in a female donor with multiple sclerosis, enrolled in a pregnancy study. The sample here was CD4+ T cells from peripheral blood mononuclear cells, taken in the first trimester of pregnancy. The chain uses TRBV30 and TRBJ1-4; TRBD1 agrees at 10 bases. The CDR3 bases are TGTGCCTGGAGCCGGGACAGGGGTAATGAAAAACTGTTTTTT. Its translation: CAWSRDRGNEKLFF. The variable domain in full, completed from reference TRBV30 and TRBJ1-4, reads SQTIHQWPATLVQPVGSPLSLECTVEGTSNPNLYWYRQAAGRGLQLLFYSVGIGQISSEVPQNLSASRPQDRQFILSSKKLLLSDSGFYLCAWSRDRGNEKLFFGSGTQLSVL.